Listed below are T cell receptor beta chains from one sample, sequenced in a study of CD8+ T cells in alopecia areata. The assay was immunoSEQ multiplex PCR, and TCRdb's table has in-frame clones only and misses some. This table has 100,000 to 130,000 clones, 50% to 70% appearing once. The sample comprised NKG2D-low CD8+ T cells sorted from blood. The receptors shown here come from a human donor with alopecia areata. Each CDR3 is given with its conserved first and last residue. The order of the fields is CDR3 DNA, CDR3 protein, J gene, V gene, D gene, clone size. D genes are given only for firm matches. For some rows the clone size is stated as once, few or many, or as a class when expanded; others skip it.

cdr3_nt: TGCGCCAGCAGCATACGGGACAGTGCCTACAATGAGCAGTTCTTC; cdr3_aa: CASSIRDSAYNEQFF; j_call: TRBJ2-1; v_call: TRBV5-1; d_call: TRBD1; clone_size: .
cdr3_nt: TGTGCCAGCAGCCCCGGGACTAGCGTCTACGAGCAGTACTTC; cdr3_aa: CASSPGTSVYEQYF; j_call: TRBJ2-7; v_call: TRBV6-1; d_call: TRBD2; clone_size: few
cdr3_nt: TGCGCCAGCAGCCAAGCATTGGGGGGTGAGCAGTTCTTC; cdr3_aa: CASSQALGGEQFF; j_call: TRBJ2-1; v_call: TRBV4-1; d_call: .; clone_size: .
cdr3_nt: TGTGCCTGCCGGGACAGGCGCTCCTACGAGCAGTACTTC; cdr3_aa: CACRDRRSYEQYF; j_call: TRBJ2-7; v_call: TRBV30; d_call: TRBD1; clone_size: .
cdr3_nt: TGTGCCAGCAGTTCTTGGACTAGCGGGAGCCCCCAAGAGACCCAGTACTTC; cdr3_aa: CASSSWTSGSPQETQYF; j_call: TRBJ2-5; v_call: TRBV28; d_call: TRBD2; clone_size: .
cdr3_nt: TGTGCCAGCAGTCCAAGGGACAGGGGAGGCAATCAGCCCCAGCATTTT; cdr3_aa: CASSPRDRGGNQPQHF; j_call: TRBJ1-5; v_call: TRBV27; d_call: TRBD1; clone_size: .
cdr3_nt: TGTGCCAGCAGTTCCCCCCTAGCGGGGGCCTACGAGCAGTACTTC; cdr3_aa: CASSSPLAGAYEQYF; j_call: TRBJ2-7; v_call: TRBV6-5; d_call: TRBD2; clone_size: once
cdr3_nt: TGCAGCGTCCCGGACTCGAACACTGAAGCTTTCTTT; cdr3_aa: CSVPDSNTEAFF; j_call: TRBJ1-1; v_call: TRBV29-1; d_call: .; clone_size: .
cdr3_nt: TGTGCCAGCAGCACGAGCGGGAGAAGTGATGAGCAGTTCTTC; cdr3_aa: CASSTSGRSDEQFF; j_call: TRBJ2-1; v_call: TRBV7-9; d_call: TRBD2; clone_size: .
cdr3_nt: TGTGCCACCCGGGAGGGCGGCACAGATACGCAGTATTTT; cdr3_aa: CATREGGTDTQYF; j_call: TRBJ2-3; v_call: TRBV15; d_call: TRBD2; clone_size: many
cdr3_nt: TGTGCCAGTAGTCCGGATGACCTCCCCGGGGAGCTGTTTTTT; cdr3_aa: CASSPDDLPGELFF; j_call: TRBJ2-2; v_call: TRBV19; d_call: .; clone_size: .
cdr3_nt: TGTGCCAGCAGGAGCGCTGACTCCTACGAGCAGTACTTC; cdr3_aa: CASRSADSYEQYF; j_call: TRBJ2-7; v_call: TRBV7-8; d_call: .; clone_size: once
cdr3_nt: TGCAGCGTTGAACTCTCCTGGACCCAGTACTTC; cdr3_aa: CSVELSWTQYF; j_call: TRBJ2-5; v_call: TRBV29-1; d_call: .; clone_size: .
cdr3_nt: TGCGCCAGCAGCCAAGCGAGTCAGGGATACGAGCAGTACTTC; cdr3_aa: CASSQASQGYEQYF; j_call: TRBJ2-7; v_call: TRBV4-1; d_call: .; clone_size: .
cdr3_nt: TGTGCCAGCAGTTTCCCCTTGACCGGGGAGCTGTTTTTT; cdr3_aa: CASSFPLTGELFF; j_call: TRBJ2-2; v_call: TRBV27; d_call: .; clone_size: .
cdr3_nt: TGTGCCAGCAGCTTCGGACAGGGGGATCAGCCCCAGCATTTT; cdr3_aa: CASSFGQGDQPQHF; j_call: TRBJ1-5; v_call: TRBV5-6; d_call: TRBD1; clone_size: .
cdr3_nt: TGTGCCAGTAGTATACGGGACGGACGCGAGCAGTACTTC; cdr3_aa: CASSIRDGREQYF; j_call: TRBJ2-7; v_call: TRBV19; d_call: .; clone_size: few
cdr3_nt: TGTGCCAGCAGCTTGGGCCCCTTAGCGGGCTCCTACAATGAGCAGTTCTTC; cdr3_aa: CASSLGPLAGSYNEQFF; j_call: TRBJ2-1; v_call: TRBV5-4; d_call: TRBD2; clone_size: once
cdr3_nt: TGTGCCAGCAGCGGAAGGGACGGGGAGGGGTCCGAGCAGTACTTC; cdr3_aa: CASSGRDGEGSEQYF; j_call: TRBJ2-7; v_call: TRBV9; d_call: TRBD2; clone_size: .
cdr3_nt: TGTGCCAGCAGTGAAGTGGACAGCCCAGACTACGAGCAGTACTTC; cdr3_aa: CASSEVDSPDYEQYF; j_call: TRBJ2-7; v_call: TRBV6-1; d_call: .; clone_size: .
cdr3_nt: TGTGCCAGCAGCGGAAGCTCCGGGACAGGGAGATCCGGGCAGTTCTTC; cdr3_aa: CASSGSSGTGRSGQFF; j_call: TRBJ2-1; v_call: TRBV4-2; d_call: TRBD1; clone_size: .
cdr3_nt: TGTGCCAGCAACCTGATAGAAGCTAACTATGGCTACACCTTC; cdr3_aa: CASNLIEANYGYTF; j_call: TRBJ1-2; v_call: TRBV9; d_call: .; clone_size: .
cdr3_nt: TGCAGCGTTGTGGTCGCGAGCTCCTACGAGCAGTACTTC; cdr3_aa: CSVVVASSYEQYF; j_call: TRBJ2-7; v_call: TRBV29-1; d_call: .; clone_size: .
cdr3_nt: TGTGCCAGCAGCGACCGCCTGGCTGGCTACACCTTC; cdr3_aa: CASSDRLAGYTF; j_call: TRBJ1-2; v_call: TRBV9; d_call: .; clone_size: few
cdr3_nt: TGTGCTAGTGGCACAGGGGAAGAGACCCAGTACTTC; cdr3_aa: CASGTGEETQYF; j_call: TRBJ2-5; v_call: TRBV12-5; d_call: TRBD1; clone_size: .
cdr3_nt: TGTGCCAGCAGCCCCGCCCCGGTCGAGCAGTTCTTC; cdr3_aa: CASSPAPVEQFF; j_call: TRBJ2-1; v_call: TRBV11-2; d_call: .; clone_size: few
cdr3_nt: TGTGCCATCCGGGACGATGGCCAGAGCGAGCAGTACTTC; cdr3_aa: CAIRDDGQSEQYF; j_call: TRBJ2-7; v_call: TRBV10-3; d_call: .; clone_size: .
cdr3_nt: TGTGCCAGCAGTTACTCCTTCGGGAGTGGGTACAATGAGCAGTTCTTC; cdr3_aa: CASSYSFGSGYNEQFF; j_call: TRBJ2-1; v_call: TRBV6-5; d_call: .; clone_size: few
cdr3_nt: TGTGCCAGCAGCTTAATCCTAGTTGGGACAGGGAACACTGAAGCTTTCTTT; cdr3_aa: CASSLILVGTGNTEAFF; j_call: TRBJ1-1; v_call: TRBV5-4; d_call: TRBD1; clone_size: .
cdr3_nt: TGTGCCAGCAGTGGCTACGAGCAGTACTTC; cdr3_aa: CASSGYEQYF; j_call: TRBJ2-7; v_call: TRBV6-1; d_call: .; clone_size: .
cdr3_nt: TGTGCCAGCATCCAGTCTACTGAGCAGTTCTTC; cdr3_aa: CASIQSTEQFF; j_call: TRBJ2-1; v_call: TRBV2; d_call: .; clone_size: .
cdr3_nt: TGTGCCAGCAGTTTTGGGGGAAATCAGCCCCAGCATTTT; cdr3_aa: CASSFGGNQPQHF; j_call: TRBJ1-5; v_call: TRBV27; d_call: .; clone_size: .
cdr3_nt: TGCAGCGTTGGGACCTACGAGCAGTACTTC; cdr3_aa: CSVGTYEQYF; j_call: TRBJ2-7; v_call: TRBV29-1; d_call: .; clone_size: .
cdr3_nt: TGTGCCAGTAGTATAGAGGTACAGGGGGCCTCCGAGCAGTACTTC; cdr3_aa: CASSIEVQGASEQYF; j_call: TRBJ2-7; v_call: TRBV19; d_call: TRBD1; clone_size: .
cdr3_nt: TGTGCCAGTTCGGATGAAAACATTCAGTACTTC; cdr3_aa: CASSDENIQYF; j_call: TRBJ2-4; v_call: TRBV19; d_call: .; clone_size: .
cdr3_nt: TGTGCCAGCAGGGCTCTAGCGGGAGGGCCAGGAGATACGCAGTATTTT; cdr3_aa: CASRALAGGPGDTQYF; j_call: TRBJ2-3; v_call: TRBV28; d_call: TRBD2; clone_size: .
cdr3_nt: TGCAGCGGTTCGGGCACTGAAGCTTTCTTT; cdr3_aa: CSGSGTEAFF; j_call: TRBJ1-1; v_call: TRBV29-1; d_call: .; clone_size: .